This T cell receptor beta chain was recovered during a study of cytotoxic CD8 clonotypes in ibrutinib-treated CLL. Notes on the study in general: Starting clonality was above that of age-matched healthy donors and tracked circulating CD8+ T-cell counts. Clonality went up at the time of ibrutinib response, stayed stable in sustained remission, and later dropped back toward its baseline level at progression. Sampling schedules were unmatched across sustained-remission and progressing patients.

Sequencing sought depths of 1 in 200,000 to 1 in 1 million T cells. Assay used: immunoSEQ multiplex PCR; TCRdb lists only in-frame clones, some missing. The sample contains about 160,000 clones, more than 75% of which appear only once. This CDR3 has 15 residues. With V trimmed by 5 bases and J by 4 bases, 7 bases remained unmatched. Germline V gives CDR1 MDHEN, CDR2 SYDVKM. As regards this clone: No antigen is known for it.

The V call is TRBV28, the J call TRBJ1-5; TRBD1 matches 8 bases. The source was PBMCs, collected after 12 months of ibrutinib treatment. The clonotype originates from a human donor with chronic lymphocytic leukemia. The CDR3 nucleotides are TGTGCCAGCAGTATTACAGGGGGGGTAAATCAGCCCCAGCATTTT. Protein: CASSITGGVNQPQHF.